This TCR beta chain came from a study of regulatory T cells in long-lasting Graves disease. Overall study: Recently diagnosed Graves' patients had received antithyroid drugs for under 3 months.

Germline V gene sequence: CDR1 SGHNT, CDR2 YYREEE (reference sequence). J gave up 5 bases and V 3 bases, and 16 bases lay outside the gene matches. CDR3 length: 17 amino acids. Details on this clonotype: Antigen specificity is unknown.

Documented time point: newly diagnosed GD, antithyroid drugs for less than 3 months. PBMC-extracted RNA yielded the TCR library. CDR3 regions were amplified by Arm-PCR using iRepertoire HTBI primers to build TCR beta libraries. Via MiXCR, TCRdb re-called the multiplex PCR reads, giving one row per CDR3 protein. In the table there are 500,000 to 700,000 distinct CDR3 sequences, roughly 15% of which are singletons. Study-level results: Persistent Graves' patients showed less TCR diversity than newly diagnosed ones.

The sample was also linked to a second study, of T cells in Graves' hyperthyroidism and ophthalmopathy. That source notes: The HTBI primer set served for first-round RT-PCR of the TCR CDR3.

This specimen consisted of peripheral blood mononuclear cells (PBMCs), obtained at new diagnosis, from a patient treated with antithyroid drugs. This clonotype was obtained from a young woman with Graves disease. The chain uses TRBV5-4 and TRBJ1-2, with 7 bases that match TRBD1. Here the CDR3 DNA reads TGTGCCAGCAGCTATGGGACAGCCGTCTTCAATTTATATGGCTACACCTTC. It yields the protein CASSYGTAVFNLYGYTF.